The entry that follows covers one T cell receptor (beta chain) sequence. CDR3 length: 17 residues. The germline V gene has CDR1 MDHEN and CDR2 SYDVKM. V was clipped by 2 bases and J by 2 bases, with 19 bases between them. The record originates from a study of blood T cell repertoires in COVID-19. Study information: Samples came from the United States, Italy and Spain, spanning acute and convalescent COVID-19.

The protocol was immunoSEQ multiplex PCR, while the TCRdb copy is restricted to in-frame clones and leaves out a portion. The sample yields about 310,000 clones, 80% to 90% seen once. This clonotype originated in a woman younger than 35 who had recovered from COVID-19. The chain uses TRBV28 and TRBJ2-7; D gene unclear. The sample taken for sequencing was PBMCs or T cells enriched from blood (not recorded which). The CDR3 bases are TGTGCCAGCAGTTTAGACTTAACTGTGTCCCAAACCTACGAGCAGTACTTC. Its translation is CASSLDLTVSQTYEQYF.